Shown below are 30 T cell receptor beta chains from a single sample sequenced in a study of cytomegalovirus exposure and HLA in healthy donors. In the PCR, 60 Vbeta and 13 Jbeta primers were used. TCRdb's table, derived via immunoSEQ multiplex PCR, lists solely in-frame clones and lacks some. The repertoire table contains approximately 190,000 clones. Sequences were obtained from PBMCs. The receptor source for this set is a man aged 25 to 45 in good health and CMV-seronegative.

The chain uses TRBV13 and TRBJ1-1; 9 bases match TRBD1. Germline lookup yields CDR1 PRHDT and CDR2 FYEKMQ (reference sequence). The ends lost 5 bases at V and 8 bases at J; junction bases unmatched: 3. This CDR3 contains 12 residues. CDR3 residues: CASSRTGGEAFF. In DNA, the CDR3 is TGTGCCAGCAGCCGCACAGGGGGCGAAGCTTTCTTT.

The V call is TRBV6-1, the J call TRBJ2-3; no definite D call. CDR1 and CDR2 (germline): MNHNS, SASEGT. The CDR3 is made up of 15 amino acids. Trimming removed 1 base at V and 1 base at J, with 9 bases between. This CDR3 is CASSEGAFGTDTQYF. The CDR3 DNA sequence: TGTGCCAGCAGTGAAGGGGCGTTCGGCACAGATACGCAGTATTTT.

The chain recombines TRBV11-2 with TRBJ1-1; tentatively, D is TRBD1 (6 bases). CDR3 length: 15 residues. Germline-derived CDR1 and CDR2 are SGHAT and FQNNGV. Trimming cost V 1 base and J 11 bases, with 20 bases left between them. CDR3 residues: CASSLVGGLTGEAFF. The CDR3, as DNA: TGTGCCAGCAGCTTAGTGGGGGGGTTGACAGGAGAGGCTTTCTTT.

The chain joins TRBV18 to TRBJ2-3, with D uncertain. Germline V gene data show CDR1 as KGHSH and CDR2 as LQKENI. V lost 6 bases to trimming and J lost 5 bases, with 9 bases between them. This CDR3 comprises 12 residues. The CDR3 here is CASSYIRDTQYF. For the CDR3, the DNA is TGTGCCAGCTCGTACATTCGAGATACGCAGTATTTT.

The DNA of the CDR3 is TGTGCCAGCAGGCCTACAGGGAACTATGGCTACACCTTC. Its translation is CASRPTGNYGYTF. The chain uses TRBV6-5 and TRBJ1-2; possible D gene TRBD1, 6 bases. Germline V gene data show CDR1 as MNHEY and CDR2 as SVGAGI. The ends were cut back, 6 bases at V and 2 bases at J, with 10 bases in the middle. This CDR3 region has 13 residues.

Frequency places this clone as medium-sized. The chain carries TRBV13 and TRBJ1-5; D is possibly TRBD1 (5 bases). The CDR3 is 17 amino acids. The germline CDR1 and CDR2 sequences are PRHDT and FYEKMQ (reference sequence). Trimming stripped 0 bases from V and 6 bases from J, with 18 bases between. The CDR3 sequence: CASSLGRGAGGTQPQHF. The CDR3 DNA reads TGTGCCAGCAGCTTAGGCCGTGGGGCAGGCGGGACTCAGCCCCAGCATTTT.

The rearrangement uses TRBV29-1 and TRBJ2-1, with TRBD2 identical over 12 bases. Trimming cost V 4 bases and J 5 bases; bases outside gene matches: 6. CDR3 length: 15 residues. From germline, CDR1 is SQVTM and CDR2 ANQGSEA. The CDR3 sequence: CSVGEASGGDNEQFF. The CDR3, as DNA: TGCAGCGTTGGGGAGGCTAGCGGGGGGGACAATGAGCAGTTCTTC.

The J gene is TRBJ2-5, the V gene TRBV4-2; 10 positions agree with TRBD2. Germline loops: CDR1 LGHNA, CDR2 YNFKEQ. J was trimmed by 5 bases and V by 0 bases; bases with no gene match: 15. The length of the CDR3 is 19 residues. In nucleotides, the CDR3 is TGTGCCAGCAGCCAAGAGGGCGCCCGCGGACTAGCGGTTCGGGAGACCCAGTACTTC. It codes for CASSQEGARGLAVRETQYF.

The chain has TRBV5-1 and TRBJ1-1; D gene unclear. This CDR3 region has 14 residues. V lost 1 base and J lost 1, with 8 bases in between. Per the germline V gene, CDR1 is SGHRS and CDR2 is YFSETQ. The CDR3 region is CASSLRSWNTEAFF. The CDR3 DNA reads TGCGCCAGCAGCTTGAGGAGCTGGAACACTGAAGCTTTCTTT.

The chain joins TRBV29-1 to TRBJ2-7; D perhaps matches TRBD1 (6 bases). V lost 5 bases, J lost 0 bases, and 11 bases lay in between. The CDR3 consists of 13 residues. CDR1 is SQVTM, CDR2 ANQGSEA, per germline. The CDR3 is CSVFLGGSYEQYF. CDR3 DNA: TGCAGCGTTTTTTTAGGGGGCTCCTACGAGCAGTACTTC.

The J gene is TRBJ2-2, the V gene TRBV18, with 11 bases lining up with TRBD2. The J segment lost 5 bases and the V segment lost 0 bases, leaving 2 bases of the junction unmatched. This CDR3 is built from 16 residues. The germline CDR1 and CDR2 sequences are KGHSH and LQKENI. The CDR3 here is CASSPPASGGTGELFF. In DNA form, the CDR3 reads TGTGCCAGCTCACCACCCGCTAGCGGGGGGACCGGGGAGCTGTTTTTT.

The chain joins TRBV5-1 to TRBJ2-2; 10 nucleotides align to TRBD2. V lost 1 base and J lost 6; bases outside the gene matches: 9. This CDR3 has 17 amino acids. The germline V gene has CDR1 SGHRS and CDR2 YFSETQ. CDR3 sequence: CASSLFGLAGDAGELFF. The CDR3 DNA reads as TGCGCCAGCAGCTTGTTCGGGCTAGCGGGAGACGCCGGGGAGCTGTTTTTT.

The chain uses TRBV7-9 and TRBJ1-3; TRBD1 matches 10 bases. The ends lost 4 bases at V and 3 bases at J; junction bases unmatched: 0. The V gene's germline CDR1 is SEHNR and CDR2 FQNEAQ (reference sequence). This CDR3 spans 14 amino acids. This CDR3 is CASSWTGGGNTIYF. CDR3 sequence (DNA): TGTGCCAGCAGCTGGACAGGGGGTGGAAACACCATATATTTT.

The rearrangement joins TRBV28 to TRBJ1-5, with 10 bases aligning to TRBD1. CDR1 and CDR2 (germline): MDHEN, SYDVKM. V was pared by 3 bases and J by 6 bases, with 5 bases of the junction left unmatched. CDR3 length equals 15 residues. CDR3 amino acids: CASSFSGTGVQPQHF. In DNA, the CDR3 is TGTGCCAGCAGTTTCTCCGGGACAGGGGTTCAGCCCCAGCATTTT.

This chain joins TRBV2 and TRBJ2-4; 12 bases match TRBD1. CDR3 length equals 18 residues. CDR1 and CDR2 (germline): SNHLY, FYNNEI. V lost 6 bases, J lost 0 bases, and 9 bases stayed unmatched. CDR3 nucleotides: TGTGCCAGCAGCTGGGGACAGGGGGCTTCGGGAGCCAAAAACATTCAGTACTTC. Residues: CASSWGQGASGAKNIQYF.

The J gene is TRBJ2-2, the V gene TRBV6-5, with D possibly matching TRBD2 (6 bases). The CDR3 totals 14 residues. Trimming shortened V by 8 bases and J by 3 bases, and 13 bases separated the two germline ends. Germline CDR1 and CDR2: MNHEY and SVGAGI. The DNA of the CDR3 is TGTGCCAGCCCTGGGGAGCGGGACACCGGGGAGCTGTTTTTT. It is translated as CASPGERDTGELFF.

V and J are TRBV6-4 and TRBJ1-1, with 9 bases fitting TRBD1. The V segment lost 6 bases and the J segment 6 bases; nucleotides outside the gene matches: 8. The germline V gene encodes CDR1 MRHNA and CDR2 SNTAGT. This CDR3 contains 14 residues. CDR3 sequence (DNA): TGTGCCAGCAGGCGGGACAGGGAAGGCGCTGAAGCTTTCTTT. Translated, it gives CASRRDREGAEAFF.

The CDR3 nucleotides are TGTGCCAGCAGTATTTTAGGGGTCCTCGGGGAAAAACTGTTTTTT. Protein sequence: CASSILGVLGEKLFF. The V gene is TRBV7-9, the J gene TRBJ1-4; D is perhaps TRBD1 (5 bases). Trimming shortened V by 6 bases and J by 8 bases, and 19 bases separated the two germline ends. This CDR3 comprises 15 residues. Germline V gene data show CDR1 as SEHNR and CDR2 as FQNEAQ (reference sequence).

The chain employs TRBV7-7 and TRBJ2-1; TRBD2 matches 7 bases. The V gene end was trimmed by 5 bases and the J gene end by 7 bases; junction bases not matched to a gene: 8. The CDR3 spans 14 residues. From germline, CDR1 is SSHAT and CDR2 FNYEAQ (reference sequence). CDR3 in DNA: TGTGCCAGCAGCCCGGGACTACATTCGAATGAGCAGTTCTTC. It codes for CASSPGLHSNEQFF.

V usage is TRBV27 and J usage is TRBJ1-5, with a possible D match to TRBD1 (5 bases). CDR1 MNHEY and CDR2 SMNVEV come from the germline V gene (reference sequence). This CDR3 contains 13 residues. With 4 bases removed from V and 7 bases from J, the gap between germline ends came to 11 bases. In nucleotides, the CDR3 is TGTGCCAGCAGTTGGGCAGGGCAGCAGCCCCAGCATTTT. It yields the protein CASSWAGQQPQHF.

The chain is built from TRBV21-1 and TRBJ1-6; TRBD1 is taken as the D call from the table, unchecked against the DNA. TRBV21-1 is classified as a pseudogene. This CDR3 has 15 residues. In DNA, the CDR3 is TGTGCCAGCAGCAATTCGGACAGTTATAATTCACCCCTCCACTTT. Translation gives CASSNSDSYNSPLHF.

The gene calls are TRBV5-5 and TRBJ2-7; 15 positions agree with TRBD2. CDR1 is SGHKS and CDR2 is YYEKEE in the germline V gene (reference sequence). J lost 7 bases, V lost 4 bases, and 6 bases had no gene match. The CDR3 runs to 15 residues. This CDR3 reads CASSRTSGRAWEQYF. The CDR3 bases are TGTGCCAGCAGCCGGACTAGCGGGAGGGCCTGGGAGCAGTACTTC.

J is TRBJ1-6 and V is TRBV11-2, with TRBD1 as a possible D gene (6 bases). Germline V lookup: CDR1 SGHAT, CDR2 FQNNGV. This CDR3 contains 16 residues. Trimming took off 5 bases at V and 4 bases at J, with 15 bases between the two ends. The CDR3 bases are TGTGCCAGCAGCCCAACGCGGACAGCTTATAATTCACCCCTCCACTTT. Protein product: CASSPTRTAYNSPLHF.

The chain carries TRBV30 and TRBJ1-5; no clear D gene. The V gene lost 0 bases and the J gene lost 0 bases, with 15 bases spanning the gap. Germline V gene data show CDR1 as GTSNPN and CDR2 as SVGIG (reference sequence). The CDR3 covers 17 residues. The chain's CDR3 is CAWSVLGRRDSNQPQHF. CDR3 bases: TGTGCCTGGAGTGTACTTGGCAGGCGGGATAGCAATCAGCCCCAGCATTTT.

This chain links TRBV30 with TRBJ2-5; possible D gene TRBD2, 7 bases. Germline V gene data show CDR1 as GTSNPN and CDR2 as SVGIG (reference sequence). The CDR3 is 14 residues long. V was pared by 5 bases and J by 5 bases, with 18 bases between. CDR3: CAWARGAGRETQYF. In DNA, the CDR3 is TGTGCCTGGGCTCGGGGGGCCGGGAGGGAGACCCAGTACTTC.

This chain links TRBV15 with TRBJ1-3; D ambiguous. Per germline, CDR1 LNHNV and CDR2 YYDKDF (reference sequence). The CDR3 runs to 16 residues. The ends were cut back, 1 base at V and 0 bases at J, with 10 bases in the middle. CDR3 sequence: CATSRGGAFSGNTIYF. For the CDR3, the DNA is TGTGCCACCAGCAGAGGGGGAGCCTTCTCTGGAAACACCATATATTTT.

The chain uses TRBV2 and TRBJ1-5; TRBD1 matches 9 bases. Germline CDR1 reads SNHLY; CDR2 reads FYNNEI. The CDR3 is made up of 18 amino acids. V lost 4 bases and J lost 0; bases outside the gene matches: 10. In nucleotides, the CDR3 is TGTGCCAGCAGTGGGACAGGGGAAGTTGGGTATAGCAATCAGCCCCAGCATTTT. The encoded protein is CASSGTGEVGYSNQPQHF.

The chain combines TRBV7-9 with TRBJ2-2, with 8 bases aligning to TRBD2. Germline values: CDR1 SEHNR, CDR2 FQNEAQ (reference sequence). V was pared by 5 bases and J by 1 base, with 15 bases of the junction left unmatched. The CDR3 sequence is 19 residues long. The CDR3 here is CASSDIGGRLAGNTGELFF. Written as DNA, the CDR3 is TGTGCCAGCAGCGATATTGGGGGGCGGCTAGCGGGGAACACCGGGGAGCTGTTTTTT.

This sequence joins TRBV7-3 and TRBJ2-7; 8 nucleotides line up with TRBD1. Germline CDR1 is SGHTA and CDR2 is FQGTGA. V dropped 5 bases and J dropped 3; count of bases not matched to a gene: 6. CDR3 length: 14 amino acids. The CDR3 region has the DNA TGTGCCAGCAGCCCAGGACAGGGAGACTACGAGCAGTACTTC. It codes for CASSPGQGDYEQYF.

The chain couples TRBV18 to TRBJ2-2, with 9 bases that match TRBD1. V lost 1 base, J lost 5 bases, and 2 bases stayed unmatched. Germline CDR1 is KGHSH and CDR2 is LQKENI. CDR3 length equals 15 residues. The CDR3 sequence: CASSPRTGDTGELFF. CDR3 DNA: TGTGCCAGCTCACCACGGACAGGGGATACCGGGGAGCTGTTTTTT.